The clone carrying this TCR beta chain was found a few times. Its specificity is not known. The sample originates from a study of T cell responses to AZD1222 COVID-19 vaccine. Across the whole study: Pooling covered second doses at about 4 or about 12 weeks. Regarding the study as a whole: Along spike, vaccine-associated CD4 TCRs were found throughout, with dominance at 160-218 and 743-854. Two AZD1222 doses significantly raised spike-specific TCR breadth and depth over controls.

Here immunoSEQ multiplex PCR was the method, and the copy in TCRdb shows in-frame clones only, minus some. This table holds 120,000 or so clones, around 85% found once. Trimming stripped 1 base from V and 2 bases from J, with 12 bases between. The germline V gene has CDR1 SGHNT and CDR2 YENEEA. The CDR3 has 16 amino acids. The source material was peripheral blood, sampled on day 0 of AZD1222 vaccination. This TCR came from an adult in good health. The rearrangement uses TRBV11-3 and TRBJ2-1; TRBD2 is a possible D gene (6 bases). This chain's CDR3 is CASSLGPGGAYNEQFF. Written as DNA, the CDR3 is TGTGCCAGCAGCTTAGGTCCCGGGGGAGCCTACAATGAGCAGTTCTTC.